A single sample is the source of the 23 T cell receptor beta chains below, sequenced in a study of CD8 T cells in ankylosing spondylitis. No antigen is known for these receptors. Study results and caveats: A TCR beta motif of several highly homologous variants seemed to mark ankylosing spondylitis blood.

Each CDR3 protein is one row after TCRdb ran MiXCR on the 5' RACE reads. The data hold some 800,000 distinct CDR3 sequences, with approximately 12% observed a single time. The sequencing sample was made of blood, either unsorted or a sorted T cell fraction (not recorded which). These receptors were obtained from a male donor with ankylosing spondylitis.

This clonotype occurred a few times. V and J are TRBV20-1 and TRBJ2-2; no clear D. Trimming took 2 bases from V and 7 from J, leaving 11 bases between them. The CDR3 contains 13 residues. The germline V gene encodes CDR1 DFQATT and CDR2 SNEGSKA (reference sequence). The CDR3 region has the DNA TGCAGTGCTAGACCCGGAAACCACGGGGAGCTGTTTTTT. As protein: CSARPGNHGELFF.

This clonotype appeared a few times. V and J are TRBV6-2 or TRBV6-3 and TRBJ1-5, with unresolved D. V lost 4 bases, J lost 3 bases, and 10 bases lay in between. Per the germline V gene, CDR1 is MNHEY and CDR2 is SVGEGT. The CDR3 runs 14 residues. CDR3 residues: CASSSGRHNQPQHF. The CDR3 nucleotides read TGTGCCAGCAGTTCCGGACGGCACAATCAGCCCCAGCATTTT.

In its sample, this clonotype was seen a few times. J is TRBJ2-7 and V is TRBV4-1; a weak D match, TRBD2 (5 bases). CDR1 MGHRA and CDR2 YSYEKL come from the germline V gene. This CDR3 spans 16 amino acids. Trimming removed 1 base from V and 2 bases from J, with 15 bases in between. The CDR3 DNA sequence: TGCGCCAGCAGCCAAGGATTTCCGGGGATTCCCTACGAGCAGTACTTC. Its protein product is CASSQGFPGIPYEQYF.

This clonotype was counted ten times or more. This chain connects TRBV13 to TRBJ2-1; D call uncertain. The germline V and J ends were trimmed by 5 bases and 2 bases, with 13 bases remaining between them. Germline V gene data show CDR1 as PRHDT and CDR2 as FYEKMQ (reference sequence). The CDR3 loop spans 15 amino acids. CDR3 DNA: TGTGCCAGCAGCCCCCCTATAGAAGCCTACAATGAGCAGTTCTTC. Its translation is CASSPPIEAYNEQFF.

This clonotype has just a few counts. The CDR3 DNA follows: TGTGCCAGCAGCCCGTCGGCAACTGGTCAAGAGACCCAGTACTTC. It translates to CASSPSATGQETQYF. This sequence joins TRBV9 and TRBJ2-5; the D is unclear. Germline V gene data show CDR1 as SGDLS and CDR2 as YYNGEE. The CDR3 has 15 amino acids. The V end was cut by 4 bases, the J end by 2 bases, with 15 bases between.

This clonotype has only a few counts. The chain employs TRBV29-1 and TRBJ2-5; a weak D match, TRBD2 (5 bases). This CDR3 is 13 amino acids long. Germline loops: CDR1 SQVTM, CDR2 ANQGSEA. The ends were cut back, 5 bases at V and 2 bases at J, with 12 bases in the middle. For the CDR3, the DNA is TGCAGCGTTACGGACTCCACGCAAGAGACCCAGTACTTC. Translated: CSVTDSTQETQYF.

This clonotype occurred once. The genes are TRBV19 and TRBJ2-7; a possible D gene is TRBD2 (5 bases). CDR3 size: 15 residues. V dropped 3 bases and J dropped 0 bases, with 12 bases sitting between them. Germline V lookup: CDR1 LNHDA, CDR2 SQIVND (reference sequence). The DNA for the CDR3 is TGTGCCAGTAGTATGGAGCGGCTTAGCTCCTACGAGCAGTACTTC. Translated, it gives CASSMERLSSYEQYF.

This clonotype has more than one count but fewer than ten. This sequence joins TRBV7-3 and TRBJ2-1; D is perhaps TRBD1 or TRBD2 (5 bases each). The germline V gene encodes CDR1 SGHTA and CDR2 FQGTGA. There are 15 residues in the CDR3. V was cut by 3 bases and J by 1 base, with 10 bases left in between. CDR3 in amino acids: CASSLGTDSYNEQFF. CDR3 in DNA: TGTGCCAGCAGCTTGGGGACGGATTCCTACAATGAGCAGTTCTTC.

This clonotype came up many times. The chain joins TRBV29-1 to TRBJ2-7; TRBD2 might be the D (5 bases). The CDR3 covers 13 residues. V lost 0 bases, J lost 2 bases, and 8 bases lay in between. Germline-derived CDR1 and CDR2 are SQVTM and ANQGSEA. CDR3 bases: TGCAGCGTTGAAGATGCCGGGGCCTACGAGCAGTACTTC. Protein sequence: CSVEDAGAYEQYF.

The J gene is TRBJ2-7, the V gene TRBV7-2; 12 bases are a match to TRBD2. V dropped 7 bases and J dropped 6; count of bases not matched to a gene: 10. Germline V gene sequence: CDR1 SGHTA, CDR2 FQGNSA. The CDR3 spans 15 residues. This chain's CDR3 is CASTLRRLAGAEQYF. The CDR3 DNA reads as TGTGCCAGCACTTTAAGGCGACTAGCGGGGGCCGAGCAGTACTTC.

The genes are TRBV20-1 and TRBJ2-1, with TRBD2 identical over 9 bases. The CDR3 is 15 residues long. The V gene's germline CDR1 is DFQATT and CDR2 SNEGSKA (reference sequence). The V and J ends lost 0 bases and 4 bases, in that order; junction bases with no gene match: 4. CDR3 in DNA: TGCAGTGCTAGAGAAGAAGCGGGGGGATACAATGAGCAGTTCTTC. Translated, it gives CSAREEAGGYNEQFF.

This clonotype came up a few times. The rearrangement links TRBV7-2 to TRBJ2-5; TRBD2 agrees at 7 bases. The J segment lost 1 base and the V segment lost 2 bases, leaving 7 bases of the junction unmatched. CDR1 SGHTA and CDR2 FQGNSA come from the germline V gene. The CDR3 covers 16 residues. The CDR3 here is CASSLIPSGVQETQYF. CDR3 bases: TGTGCCAGCAGCTTAATTCCTAGCGGAGTCCAAGAGACCCAGTACTTC.

The chain joins TRBV19 to TRBJ2-4, with 11 nucleotides matching TRBD2. This CDR3 contains 14 residues. Germline CDR1 LNHDA, CDR2 SQIVND (reference sequence). With V trimmed by 5 bases and J by 6 bases, 3 bases remained unmatched. CDR3 region: CASSLGLAGNIQYF. The DNA for the CDR3 is TGTGCCAGTAGTCTTGGACTAGCGGGAAACATTCAGTACTTC.

The chain joins TRBV5-1 to TRBJ2-7; tentative D call: TRBD2 (5 bases). V was shortened by 0 bases and J by 6 bases, with 16 bases between the two germline ends. The germline V gene has CDR1 SGHRS and CDR2 YFSETQ. This CDR3 contains 15 residues. CDR3 protein: CASSLVGESGLEQYF. CDR3 bases: TGCGCCAGCAGCTTGGTTGGGGAGTCGGGCCTCGAGCAGTACTTC.

The V and J genes are TRBV12-3 or TRBV12-4 and TRBJ2-5; D gene ambiguous. The V gene lost 7 bases and the J gene lost 9 bases, with 21 bases spanning the gap. This CDR3 contains 14 residues. CDR3 DNA: TGTGCCAGCAACCCCAGTGGAGCGTATGGGGCCCAGTACTTC. Protein sequence: CASNPSGAYGAQYF.

This clonotype was recorded once. The rearrangement uses TRBV15 and TRBJ2-2; D is ambiguous. This CDR3 has 14 residues. Trimming removed 3 bases from V and 7 bases from J, with 12 bases in between. Germline loops: CDR1 LNHNV, CDR2 YYDKDF (reference sequence). The DNA of the CDR3 is TGTGCCACCAGCAGGGATACCCGCGTCGGGGAGCTGTTTTTT. This codes for CATSRDTRVGELFF.

This clonotype was seen at least ten times. The rearrangement joins TRBV27 to TRBJ1-2, with D possibly TRBD1 on 6 matching bases. CDR1 MNHEY and CDR2 SMNVEV come from the germline V gene (reference sequence). The CDR3 sequence is 15 residues long. Between the trimmed V and J ends, which lost 7 bases and 7 bases, there was a span of 22 bases. The CDR3 region is CASNLTGTDHCGYTF. CDR3 bases: TGTGCCAGCAACTTGACAGGAACAGACCATTGTGGCTACACCTTC.

The chain uses TRBV7-2 and TRBJ1-4; 8 bases are shared with TRBD1. Germline CDR1 SGHTA, CDR2 FQGNSA. The ends lost 2 bases at V and 5 bases at J; junction bases unmatched: 4. The CDR3 is 15 amino acids. The CDR3 DNA follows: TGTGCCAGCAGCTTATTGGGGGACAGGAATGAAAAACTGTTTTTT. This codes for CASSLLGDRNEKLFF. The variable domain in full, with the rest retrieved from reference TRBV7-2 and TRBJ1-4, is GAGVSQSPSNKVTEKGKDVELRCDPISGHTALYWYRQSLGQGLEFLIYFQGNSAPDKSGLPSDRFSAERTGGSVSTLTIQRTQQEDSAVYLCASSLLGDRNEKLFFGSGTQLSVL.

Many counts were recorded for this clonotype. The V and J genes are TRBV25-1 and TRBJ1-1; 9 bases line up with TRBD1. The V segment lost 4 bases and the J segment 1 base; nucleotides outside the gene matches: 7. Germline CDR1 is MGHDK and CDR2 is SYGVNS. The length of the CDR3 is 16 residues. CDR3 residues: CASSVLMGQGNTEAFF. DNA for the CDR3: TGTGCCAGCAGTGTACTGATGGGACAGGGGAACACTGAAGCTTTCTTT. The whole variable domain, remainder taken from reference TRBV25-1 and TRBJ1-1, is EADIYQTPRYLVIGTGKKITLECSQTMGHDKMYWYQQDPGMELHLIHYSYGVNSTEKGDLSSESTVSRIRTEHFPLTLESARPSHTSQYLCASSVLMGQGNTEAFFGQGTRLTVV.

This clonotype was picked up one time. This chain connects TRBV18 to TRBJ2-1, with 10 nucleotides matching TRBD2. Germline V gene lookup returns CDR1 KGHSH and CDR2 LQKENI. This CDR3 contains 15 residues. The V segment lost 2 bases and the J segment 8 bases; nucleotides outside the gene matches: 6. Here the CDR3 DNA reads TGTGCCAGCTCACCAGTAGCGGGGGGCGGCGATGAGCAGTTCTTC. Residues: CASSPVAGGGDEQFF. Supplemented by reference TRBV18 and TRBJ2-1, the full variable domain reads NAGVMQNPRHLVRRRGQEARLRCSPMKGHSHVYWYRQLPEEGLKFMVYLQKENIIDESGMPKERFSAEFPKEGPSILRIQQVVRGDSAAYFCASSPVAGGGDEQFFGPGTRLTVL.

This clonotype has ten or more counts. The chain recombines TRBV25-1 with TRBJ1-6; D not certain. The CDR3 has 14 residues. Trimming left V 0 bases short and J 9 bases short, with 9 bases between. Per germline, CDR1 MGHDK and CDR2 SYGVNS. The CDR3 region is CASSEYSEGSPLHF. DNA for the CDR3: TGTGCCAGCAGTGAATATAGTGAGGGTTCACCCCTCCACTTT.

J is TRBJ2-1 and V is TRBV20-1, with TRBD2 matching 9 bases. Germline V gives CDR1 DFQATT, CDR2 SNEGSKA (reference sequence). The CDR3 contains 14 residues. The V gene end was trimmed by 3 bases and the J gene end by 2 bases; junction bases not matched to a gene: 2. This chain's CDR3 is CSASRTSAYNEQFF. CDR3 coding DNA: TGCAGTGCTAGTAGGACTAGCGCCTACAATGAGCAGTTCTTC.

This clonotype was counted many times. The chain has TRBV12-3 or TRBV12-4 and TRBJ2-2; TRBD2 aligns across 13 bases. J gave up 6 bases and V 6 bases, and 7 bases lay outside the gene matches. This CDR3 comprises 16 residues. The CDR3 region is CASSGLAGVVAGELFF. CDR3 nucleotides: TGTGCCAGCAGCGGACTAGCGGGAGTCGTAGCCGGGGAGCTGTTTTTT.